A selection of T cell receptor beta chains follows, all from one sample in a study of OX40 agonist ivuxolimab in advanced cancers. Method: immunoSEQ multiplex PCR; TCRdb's copy keeps in-frame clones and lacks some. The sample contains about 64,000 clones, 75% to 90% of which appear only once. This specimen consisted of CD4+ or CD8+ T cells sorted from blood, obtained in a trial of the OX40 agonist ivuxolimab. The receptor set was obtained from an adult with an advanced solid tumor such as melanoma, head and neck, liver or kidney cancer. CDR3s include the opening cysteine and the closing phenylalanine or tryptophan. The order of the fields is clone size, J gene, D gene, V gene, CDR3 protein, CDR3 DNA. D genes are given only for firm matches. Rows may omit the clone size; those that give it use once, few, many or a size class.

clone size: -
J gene: TRBJ1-2
D gene: TRBD1
V gene: TRBV30
CDR3 protein: CAWRGRDRGRGGYTF
CDR3 DNA: TGTGCCTGGAGGGGTCGGGACAGGGGGCGAGGTGGCTACACCTTC

clone size: -
J gene: TRBJ2-5
D gene: TRBD2
V gene: TRBV25-1
CDR3 protein: CASSELETSGAQETQYF
CDR3 DNA: TGTGCCAGCAGTGAATTGGAGACTAGCGGGGCTCAAGAGACCCAGTACTTC

clone size: few
J gene: TRBJ1-1
D gene: -
V gene: TRBV6-5
CDR3 protein: CASSTPRQANTEAFF
CDR3 DNA: TGTGCCAGCAGTACCCCGAGACAGGCCAACACTGAAGCTTTCTTT

clone size: few
J gene: TRBJ2-1
D gene: -
V gene: TRBV11-3
CDR3 protein: CASSQYEGSYNEQFF
CDR3 DNA: TGTGCCAGCAGCCAATATGAGGGCTCCTACAATGAGCAGTTCTTC

clone size: -
J gene: TRBJ2-7
D gene: -
V gene: TRBV4-1
CDR3 protein: CASSQVPQGRSYEQYF
CDR3 DNA: TGCGCCAGCAGCCAAGTTCCCCAGGGACGTTCCTACGAGCAGTACTTC

clone size: -
J gene: TRBJ1-2
D gene: TRBD1
V gene: TRBV11-3
CDR3 protein: CASSPPGQGMDYGYTF
CDR3 DNA: TGTGCCAGCAGCCCACCTGGACAGGGAATGGACTATGGCTACACCTTC

clone size: once
J gene: TRBJ2-2
D gene: -
V gene: TRBV2
CDR3 protein: CASSEVDSIGNTGELFF
CDR3 DNA: TGTGCCAGCAGTGAGGTCGATTCTATTGGGAACACCGGGGAGCTGTTTTTT

clone size: -
J gene: TRBJ1-2
D gene: -
V gene: TRBV19
CDR3 protein: CASTYGGGYTF
CDR3 DNA: TGTGCCAGCACGTACGGGGGTGGCTACACCTTC

clone size: -
J gene: TRBJ2-3
D gene: -
V gene: TRBV5-1
CDR3 protein: CASSLEVVTDTQYF
CDR3 DNA: TGCGCCAGCAGCTTGGAAGTGGTCACAGATACGCAGTATTTT

clone size: -
J gene: TRBJ2-2
D gene: TRBD2
V gene: TRBV4-2
CDR3 protein: CASSPRGWREGRIGELFF
CDR3 DNA: TGTGCCAGCAGCCCACGGGGGTGGCGGGAGGGCCGTATCGGGGAGCTGTTTTTT